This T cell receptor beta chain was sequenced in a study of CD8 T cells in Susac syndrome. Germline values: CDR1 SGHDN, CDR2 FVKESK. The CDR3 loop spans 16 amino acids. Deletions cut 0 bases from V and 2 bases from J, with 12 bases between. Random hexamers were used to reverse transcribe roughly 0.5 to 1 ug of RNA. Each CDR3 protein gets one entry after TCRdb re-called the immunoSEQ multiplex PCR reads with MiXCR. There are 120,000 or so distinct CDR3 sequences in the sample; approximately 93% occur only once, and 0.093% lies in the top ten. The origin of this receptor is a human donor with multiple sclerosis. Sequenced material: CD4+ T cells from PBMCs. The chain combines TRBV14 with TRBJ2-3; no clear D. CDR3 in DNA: TGTGCCAGCAGCCAAGATCGATGGGGTTCCACAGATACGCAGTATTTT. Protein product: CASSQDRWGSTDTQYF. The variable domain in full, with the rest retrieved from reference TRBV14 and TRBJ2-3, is EAGVTQFPSHSVIEKGQTVTLRCDPISGHDNLYWYRRVMGKEIKFLLHFVKESKQDESGMPNNRFLAERTGGTYSTLKVQPAELEDSGVYFCASSQDRWGSTDTQYFGPGTRLTVL.